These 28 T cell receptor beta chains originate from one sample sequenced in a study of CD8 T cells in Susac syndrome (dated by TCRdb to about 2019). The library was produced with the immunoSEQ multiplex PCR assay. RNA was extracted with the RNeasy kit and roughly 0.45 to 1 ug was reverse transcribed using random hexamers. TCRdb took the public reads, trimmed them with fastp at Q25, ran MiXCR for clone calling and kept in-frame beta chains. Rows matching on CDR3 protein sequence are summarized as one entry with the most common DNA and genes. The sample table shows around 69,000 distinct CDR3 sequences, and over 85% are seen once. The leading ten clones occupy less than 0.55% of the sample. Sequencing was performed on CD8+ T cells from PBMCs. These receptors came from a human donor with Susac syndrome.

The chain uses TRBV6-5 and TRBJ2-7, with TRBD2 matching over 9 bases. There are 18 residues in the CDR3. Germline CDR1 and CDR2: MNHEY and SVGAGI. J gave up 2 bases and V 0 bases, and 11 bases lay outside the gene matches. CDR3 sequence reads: CASSYSSWRSGGPYEQYF. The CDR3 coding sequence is TGTGCCAGCAGTTACTCGAGCTGGCGGAGCGGGGGGCCCTACGAGCAGTACTTC.

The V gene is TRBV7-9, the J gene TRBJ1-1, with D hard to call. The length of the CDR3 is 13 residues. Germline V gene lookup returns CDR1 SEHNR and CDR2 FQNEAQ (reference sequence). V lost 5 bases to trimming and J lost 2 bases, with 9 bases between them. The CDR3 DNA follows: TGTGCCAGCAGCCGGACGGATAACACTGAAGCTTTCTTT. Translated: CASSRTDNTEAFF.

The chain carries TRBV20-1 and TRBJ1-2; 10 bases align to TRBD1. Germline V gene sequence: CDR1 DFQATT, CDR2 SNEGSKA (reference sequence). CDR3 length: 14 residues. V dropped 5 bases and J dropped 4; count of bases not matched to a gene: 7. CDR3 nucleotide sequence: TGCAGTGCTCTCACGACAGGGGGCGGCTATGGCTACACCTTC. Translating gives CSALTTGGGYGYTF.

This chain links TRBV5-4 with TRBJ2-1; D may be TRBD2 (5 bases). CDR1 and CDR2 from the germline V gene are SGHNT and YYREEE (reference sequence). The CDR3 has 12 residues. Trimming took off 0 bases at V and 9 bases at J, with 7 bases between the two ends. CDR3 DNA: TGTGCCAGCAGCTTGGGACGGGGTGAGCAGTTCTTC. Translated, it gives CASSLGRGEQFF.

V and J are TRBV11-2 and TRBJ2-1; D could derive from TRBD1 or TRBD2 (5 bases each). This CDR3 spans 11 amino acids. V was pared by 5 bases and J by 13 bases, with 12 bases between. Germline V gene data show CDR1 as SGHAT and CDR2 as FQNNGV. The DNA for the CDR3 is TGTGCCAGCAGCCCAAACGGGACCCAGTTCTTC. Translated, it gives CASSPNGTQFF.

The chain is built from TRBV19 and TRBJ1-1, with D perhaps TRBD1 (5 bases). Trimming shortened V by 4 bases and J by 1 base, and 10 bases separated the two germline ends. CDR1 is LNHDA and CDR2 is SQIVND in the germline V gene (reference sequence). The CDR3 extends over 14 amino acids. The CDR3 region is CASSKGRSNTEAFF. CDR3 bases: TGTGCCAGTAGTAAGGGGCGTTCGAACACTGAAGCTTTCTTT.

The DNA for the CDR3 is TGTGCCAGCTCCGTGGGGGCGAACACTGAAGCTTTCTTT. This sequence encodes CASSVGANTEAFF. The J gene is TRBJ1-1, the V gene TRBV18, with D perhaps matching TRBD1 (6 bases). This CDR3 contains 13 residues. In germline, CDR1 is KGHSH, CDR2 LQKENI. V gave up 6 bases and J gave up 1 base, with 9 bases separating them. Filled out from reference TRBV18 and TRBJ1-1, the complete variable domain reads NAGVMQNPRHLVRRRGQEARLRCSPMKGHSHVYWYRQLPEEGLKFMVYLQKENIIDESGMPKERFSAEFPKEGPSILRIQQVVRGDSAAYFCASSVGANTEAFFGQGTRLTVV.

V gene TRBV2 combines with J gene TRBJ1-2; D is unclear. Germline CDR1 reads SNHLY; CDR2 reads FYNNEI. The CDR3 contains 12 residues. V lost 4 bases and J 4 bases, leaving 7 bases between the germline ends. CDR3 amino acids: CASSAQRYGYTF. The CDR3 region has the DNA TGTGCCAGCAGTGCACAGCGCTATGGCTACACCTTC.

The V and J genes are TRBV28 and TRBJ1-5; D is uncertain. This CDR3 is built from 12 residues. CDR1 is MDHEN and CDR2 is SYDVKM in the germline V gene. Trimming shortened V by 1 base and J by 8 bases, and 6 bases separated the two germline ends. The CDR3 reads CASSLSVKPQHF. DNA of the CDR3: TGTGCCAGCAGTTTATCGGTGAAGCCCCAGCATTTT. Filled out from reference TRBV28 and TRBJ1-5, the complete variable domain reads DVKVTQSSRYLVKRTGEKVFLECVQDMDHENMFWYRQDPGLGLRLIYFSYDVKMKEKGDIPEGYSVSREKKERFSLILESASTNQTSMYLCASSLSVKPQHFGDGTRLSIL.

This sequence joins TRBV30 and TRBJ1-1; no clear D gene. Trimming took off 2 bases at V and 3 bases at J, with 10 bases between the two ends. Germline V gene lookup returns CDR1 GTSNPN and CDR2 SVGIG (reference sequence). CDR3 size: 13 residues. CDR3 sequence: CAWSLNSDTEAFF. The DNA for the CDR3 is TGTGCCTGGAGTTTGAATTCGGACACTGAAGCTTTCTTT.

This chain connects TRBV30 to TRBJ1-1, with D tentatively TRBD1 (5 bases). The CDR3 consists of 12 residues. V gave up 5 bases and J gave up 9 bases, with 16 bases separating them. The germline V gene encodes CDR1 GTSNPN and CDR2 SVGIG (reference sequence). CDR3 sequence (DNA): TGTGCCTGGGGACCGGGGGGGACTCAAGCTTTCTTT. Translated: CAWGPGGTQAFF.

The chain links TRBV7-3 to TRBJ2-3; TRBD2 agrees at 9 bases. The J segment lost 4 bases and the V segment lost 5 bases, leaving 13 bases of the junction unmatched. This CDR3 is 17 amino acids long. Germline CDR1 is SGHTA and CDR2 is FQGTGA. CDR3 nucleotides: TGTGCCAGCAGCCCCGAAGCAGGAGCGGGGGGTCCAGATACGCAGTATTTT. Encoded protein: CASSPEAGAGGPDTQYF.

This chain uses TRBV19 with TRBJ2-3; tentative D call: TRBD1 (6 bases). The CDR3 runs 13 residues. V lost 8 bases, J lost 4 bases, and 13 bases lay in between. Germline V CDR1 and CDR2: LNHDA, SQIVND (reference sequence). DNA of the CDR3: TGTGCCAGTGGGAATACAGGGCCAGATACGCAGTATTTT. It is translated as CASGNTGPDTQYF.

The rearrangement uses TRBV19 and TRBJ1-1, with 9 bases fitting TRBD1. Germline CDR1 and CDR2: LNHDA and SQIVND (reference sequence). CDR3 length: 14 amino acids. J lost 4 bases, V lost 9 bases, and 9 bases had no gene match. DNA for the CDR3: TGTGCCAGCCATTTACAGGGGGCAGGCACTGAAGCTTTCTTT. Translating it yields CASHLQGAGTEAFF. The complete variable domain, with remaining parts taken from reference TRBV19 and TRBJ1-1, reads DGGITQSPKYLFRKEGQNVTLSCEQNLNHDAMYWYRQDPGQGLRLIYYSQIVNDFQKGDIAEGYSVSREKKESFPLTVTSAQKNPTAFYLCASHLQGAGTEAFFGQGTRLTVV.

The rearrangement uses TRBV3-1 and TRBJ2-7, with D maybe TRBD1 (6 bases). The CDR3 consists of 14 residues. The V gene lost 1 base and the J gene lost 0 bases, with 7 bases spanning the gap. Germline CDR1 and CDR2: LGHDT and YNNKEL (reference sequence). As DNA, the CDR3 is TGTGCCAGCAGCCAAGGGGGGCTCTCCTACGAGCAGTACTTC. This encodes CASSQGGLSYEQYF.

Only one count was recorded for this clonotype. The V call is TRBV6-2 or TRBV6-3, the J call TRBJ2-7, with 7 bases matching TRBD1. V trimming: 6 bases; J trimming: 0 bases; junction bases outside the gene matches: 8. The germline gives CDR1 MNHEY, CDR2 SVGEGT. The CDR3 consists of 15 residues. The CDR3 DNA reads TGTGCCAGCAGGTCCCGGACAGGACCCTCCTACGAGCAGTACTTC. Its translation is CASRSRTGPSYEQYF.

The CDR3: CASSVLGSWTLEAQYF. CDR3 DNA sequence: TGTGCCAGCAGCGTCTTGGGCAGCTGGACTCTGGAGGCCCAGTACTTC. V is TRBV9 and J is TRBJ2-5; a possible D gene is TRBD2 (5 bases). The CDR3 contains 16 residues. Germline values: CDR1 SGDLS, CDR2 YYNGEE. The V end lost 2 bases, the J end lost 9 bases, and 23 bases lay between the germline ends.

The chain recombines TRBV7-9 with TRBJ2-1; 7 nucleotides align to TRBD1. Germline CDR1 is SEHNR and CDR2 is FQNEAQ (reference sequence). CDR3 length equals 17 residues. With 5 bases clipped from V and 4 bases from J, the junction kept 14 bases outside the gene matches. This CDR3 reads CASSPRDPQGEYNEQFF. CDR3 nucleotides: TGTGCCAGCAGCCCCCGGGACCCGCAGGGGGAATACAATGAGCAGTTCTTC.

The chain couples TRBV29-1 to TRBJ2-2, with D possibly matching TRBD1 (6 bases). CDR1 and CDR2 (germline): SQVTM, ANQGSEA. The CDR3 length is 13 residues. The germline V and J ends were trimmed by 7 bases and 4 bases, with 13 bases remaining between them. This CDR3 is CSGQVLLTGELFF. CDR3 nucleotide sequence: TGCAGCGGACAGGTTTTGCTCACCGGGGAGCTGTTTTTT.

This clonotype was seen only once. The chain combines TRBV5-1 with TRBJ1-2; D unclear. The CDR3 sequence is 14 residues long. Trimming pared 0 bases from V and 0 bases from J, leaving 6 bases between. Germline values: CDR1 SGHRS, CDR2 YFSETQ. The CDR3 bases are TGCGCCAGCAGCTTGGCTCCTCCTAACTATGGCTACACCTTC. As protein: CASSLAPPNYGYTF.

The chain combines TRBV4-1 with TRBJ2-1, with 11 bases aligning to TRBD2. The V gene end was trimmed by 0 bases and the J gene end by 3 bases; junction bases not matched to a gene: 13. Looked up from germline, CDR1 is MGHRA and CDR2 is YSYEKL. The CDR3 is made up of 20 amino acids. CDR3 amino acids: CASSQDLELAGVSSYNEQFF. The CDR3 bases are TGCGCCAGCAGCCAAGATCTTGAACTAGCGGGAGTCTCTAGCTACAATGAGCAGTTCTTC.

The CDR3 DNA reads as TGTGCCAGCAGTTTAAGGGACAGCAACTTCTATGGCTACACCTTC. It translates to CASSLRDSNFYGYTF. V is TRBV12-3 or TRBV12-4 and J is TRBJ1-2; TRBD1 matches 7 bases. CDR3 length equals 15 residues. V was clipped by 2 bases and J by 4 bases; unmatched bases: 7.

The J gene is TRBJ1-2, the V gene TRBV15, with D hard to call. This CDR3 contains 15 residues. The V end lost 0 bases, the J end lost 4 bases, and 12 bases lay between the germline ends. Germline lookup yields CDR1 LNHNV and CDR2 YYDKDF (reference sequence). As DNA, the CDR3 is TGTGCCACCAGCAGAGATCTGGTGGGAGGCTATGGCTACACCTTC. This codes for CATSRDLVGGYGYTF.

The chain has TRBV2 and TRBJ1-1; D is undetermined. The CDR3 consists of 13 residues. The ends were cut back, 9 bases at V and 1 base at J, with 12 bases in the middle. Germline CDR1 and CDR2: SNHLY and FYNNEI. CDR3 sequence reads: CARREAGNTEAFF. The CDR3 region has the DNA TGTGCCAGACGGGAGGCAGGGAACACTGAAGCTTTCTTT.

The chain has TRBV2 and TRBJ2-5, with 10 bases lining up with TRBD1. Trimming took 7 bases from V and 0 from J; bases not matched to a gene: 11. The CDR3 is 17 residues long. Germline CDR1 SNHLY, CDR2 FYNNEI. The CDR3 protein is CASTPGQGKRYQETQYF. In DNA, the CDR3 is TGTGCCAGCACCCCGGGACAGGGGAAGAGGTACCAAGAGACCCAGTACTTC.

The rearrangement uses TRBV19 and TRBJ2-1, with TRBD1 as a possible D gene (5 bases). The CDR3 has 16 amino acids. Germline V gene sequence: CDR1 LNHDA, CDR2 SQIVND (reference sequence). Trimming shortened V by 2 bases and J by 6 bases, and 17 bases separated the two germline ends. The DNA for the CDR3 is TGTGCCAGTAGTATATACCGGACACCGAAGGCCAATGAGCAGTTCTTC. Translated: CASSIYRTPKANEQFF. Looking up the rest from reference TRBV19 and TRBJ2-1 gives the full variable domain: DGGITQSPKYLFRKEGQNVTLSCEQNLNHDAMYWYRQDPGQGLRLIYYSQIVNDFQKGDIAEGYSVSREKKESFPLTVTSAQKNPTAFYLCASSIYRTPKANEQFFGPGTRLTVL.

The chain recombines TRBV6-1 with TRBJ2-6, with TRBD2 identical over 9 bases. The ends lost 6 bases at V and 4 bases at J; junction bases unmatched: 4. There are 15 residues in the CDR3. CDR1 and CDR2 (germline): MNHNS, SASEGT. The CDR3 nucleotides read TGTGCCAGCAGCGTAGCGGGGGCCGGGGCCAACGTCCTGACTTTC. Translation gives CASSVAGAGANVLTF.

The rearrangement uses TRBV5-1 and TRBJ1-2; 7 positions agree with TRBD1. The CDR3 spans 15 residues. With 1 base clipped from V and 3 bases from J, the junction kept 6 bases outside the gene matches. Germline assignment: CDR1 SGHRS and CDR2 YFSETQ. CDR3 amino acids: CASSLRQGGDYGYTF. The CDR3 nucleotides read TGCGCCAGCAGCTTGAGACAGGGCGGGGACTATGGCTACACCTTC.